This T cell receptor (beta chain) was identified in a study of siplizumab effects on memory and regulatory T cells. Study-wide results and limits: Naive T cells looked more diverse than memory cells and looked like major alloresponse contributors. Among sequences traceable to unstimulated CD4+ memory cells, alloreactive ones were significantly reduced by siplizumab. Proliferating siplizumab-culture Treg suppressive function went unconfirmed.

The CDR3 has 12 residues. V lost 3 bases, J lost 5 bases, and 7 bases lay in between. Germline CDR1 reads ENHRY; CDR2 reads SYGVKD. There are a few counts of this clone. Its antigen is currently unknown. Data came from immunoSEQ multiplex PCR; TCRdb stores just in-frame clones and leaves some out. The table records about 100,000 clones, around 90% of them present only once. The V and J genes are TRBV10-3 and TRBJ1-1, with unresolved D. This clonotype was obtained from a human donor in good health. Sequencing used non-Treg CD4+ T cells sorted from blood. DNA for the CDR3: TGTGCCATCAGTGACCCGGCAACTGAAGCTTTCTTT. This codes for CAISDPATEAFF.